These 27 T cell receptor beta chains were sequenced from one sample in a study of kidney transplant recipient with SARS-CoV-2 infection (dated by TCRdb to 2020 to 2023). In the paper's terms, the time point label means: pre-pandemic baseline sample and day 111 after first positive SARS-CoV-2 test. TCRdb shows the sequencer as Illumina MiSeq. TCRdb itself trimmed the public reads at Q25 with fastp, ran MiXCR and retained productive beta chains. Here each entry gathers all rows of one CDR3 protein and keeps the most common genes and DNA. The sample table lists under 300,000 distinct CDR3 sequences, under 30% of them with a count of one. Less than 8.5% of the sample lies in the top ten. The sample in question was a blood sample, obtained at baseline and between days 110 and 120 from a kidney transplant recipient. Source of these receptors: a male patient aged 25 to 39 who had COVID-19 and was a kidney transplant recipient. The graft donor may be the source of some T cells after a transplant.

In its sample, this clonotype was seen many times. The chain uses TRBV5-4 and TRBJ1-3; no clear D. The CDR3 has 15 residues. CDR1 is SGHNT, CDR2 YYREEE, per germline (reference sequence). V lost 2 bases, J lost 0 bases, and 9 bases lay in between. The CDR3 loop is CASSFGGDSGNTIYF. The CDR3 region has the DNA TGTGCCAGCAGCTTTGGAGGAGACTCTGGAAACACCATATATTTT.

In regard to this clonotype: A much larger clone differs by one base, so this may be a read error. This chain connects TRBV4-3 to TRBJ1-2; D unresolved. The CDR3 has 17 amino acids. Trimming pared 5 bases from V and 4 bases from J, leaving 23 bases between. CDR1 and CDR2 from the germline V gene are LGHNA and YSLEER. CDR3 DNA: TGCGCCAGCAGCTGGTTCGAAGGACGTCGAAAGACCTATGGCTACACCTTC. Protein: CASSWFEGRRKTYGYTF.

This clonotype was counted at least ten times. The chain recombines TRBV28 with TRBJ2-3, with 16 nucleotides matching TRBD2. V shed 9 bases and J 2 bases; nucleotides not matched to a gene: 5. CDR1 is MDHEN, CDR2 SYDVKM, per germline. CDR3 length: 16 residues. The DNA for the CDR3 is TGTGCCAGTGGGACTAGCGGGAGGGCCCACACAGATACGCAGTATTTT. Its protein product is CASGTSGRAHTDTQYF.

The CDR3 loop reads CASRTIVSRKTYGYTF. Written as DNA, the CDR3 is TGTGCCAGCAGAACCATTGTCTCGCGAAAGACCTATGGCTACACCTTC. This chain joins TRBV5-5 and TRBJ1-2; D is undetermined. Germline V gene data show CDR1 as SGHKS and CDR2 as YYEKEE (reference sequence). V was trimmed by 5 bases and J by 4 bases, leaving 21 bases between them. The CDR3 covers 16 residues.

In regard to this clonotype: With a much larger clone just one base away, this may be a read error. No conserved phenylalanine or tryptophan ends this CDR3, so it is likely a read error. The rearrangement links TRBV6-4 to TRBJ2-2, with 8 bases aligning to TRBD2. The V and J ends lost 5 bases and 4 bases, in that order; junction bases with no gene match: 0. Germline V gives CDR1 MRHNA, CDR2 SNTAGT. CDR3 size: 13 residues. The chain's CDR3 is CASSSGSTGELFS. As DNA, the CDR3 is TGTGCCAGCAGTAGCGGGAGCACCGGGGAGCTGTTTTCT.

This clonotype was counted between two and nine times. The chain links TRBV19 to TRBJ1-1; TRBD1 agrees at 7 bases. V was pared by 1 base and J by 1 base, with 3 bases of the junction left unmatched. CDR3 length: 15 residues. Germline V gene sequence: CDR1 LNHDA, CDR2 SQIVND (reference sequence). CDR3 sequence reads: CASSIGAGGNTEAFF. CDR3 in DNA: TGTGCCAGTAGTATAGGGGCAGGGGGGAACACTGAAGCTTTCTTT.

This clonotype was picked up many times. The CDR3 sequence: CASSLTGPTNEKLFF. CDR3 sequence (DNA): TGTGCCAGCAGTTTGACAGGTCCAACTAATGAAAAACTGTTTTTT. The gene calls are TRBV28 and TRBJ1-4; a weak D match, TRBD1 (6 bases). The V gene lost 3 bases and the J gene lost 0 bases, with 8 bases spanning the gap. In germline, CDR1 is MDHEN, CDR2 SYDVKM. This CDR3 region has 15 residues.

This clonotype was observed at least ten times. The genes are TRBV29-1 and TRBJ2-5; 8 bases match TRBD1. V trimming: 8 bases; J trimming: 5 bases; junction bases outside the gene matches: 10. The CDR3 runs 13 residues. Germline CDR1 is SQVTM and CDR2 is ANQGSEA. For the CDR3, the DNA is TGCAGCACCCCAGGGGGCGCGGGTGAGACCCAGTACTTC. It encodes CSTPGGAGETQYF.

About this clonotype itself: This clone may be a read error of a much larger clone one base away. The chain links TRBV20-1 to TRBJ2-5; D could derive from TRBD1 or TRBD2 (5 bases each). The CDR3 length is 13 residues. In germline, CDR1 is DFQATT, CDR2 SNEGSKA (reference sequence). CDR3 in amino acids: CSAREDIQGTQYF. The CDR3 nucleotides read TGCAGTGCTAGGGAGGACATTCAAGGGACCCAGTACTTC.

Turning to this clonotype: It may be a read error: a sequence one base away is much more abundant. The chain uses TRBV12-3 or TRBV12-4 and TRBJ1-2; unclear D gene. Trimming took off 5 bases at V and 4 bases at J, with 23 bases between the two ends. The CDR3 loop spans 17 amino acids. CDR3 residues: CASSQLHSSRKTYGYTF. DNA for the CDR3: TGTGCCAGCAGTCAGTTGCACAGCTCCCGAAAGACCTATGGCTACACCTTC.

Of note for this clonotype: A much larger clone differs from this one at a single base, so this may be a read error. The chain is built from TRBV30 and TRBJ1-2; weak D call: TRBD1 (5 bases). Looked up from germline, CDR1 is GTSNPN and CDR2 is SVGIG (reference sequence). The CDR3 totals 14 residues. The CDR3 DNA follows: TGTGCCCGGAGTGTGCGCAGGGAAAGTGGTGGCTACACCTTC. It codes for CARSVRRESGGYTF.

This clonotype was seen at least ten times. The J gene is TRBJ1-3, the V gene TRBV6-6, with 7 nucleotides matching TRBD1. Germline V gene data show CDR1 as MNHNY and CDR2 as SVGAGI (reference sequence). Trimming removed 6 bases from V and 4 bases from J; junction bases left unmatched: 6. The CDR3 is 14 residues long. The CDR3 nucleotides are TGTGCCAGCAGCCTAACAGGGGTGGGAAACACCATATATTTT. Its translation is CASSLTGVGNTIYF.

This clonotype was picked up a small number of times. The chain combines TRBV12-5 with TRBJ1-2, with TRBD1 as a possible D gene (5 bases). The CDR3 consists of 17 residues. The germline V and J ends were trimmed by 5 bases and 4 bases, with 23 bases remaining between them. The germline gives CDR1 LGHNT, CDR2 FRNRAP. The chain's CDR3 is CASGGNILQGKTYGYTF. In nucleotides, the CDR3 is TGTGCTAGTGGTGGGAATATTTTGCAGGGAAAGACCTATGGCTACACCTTC.

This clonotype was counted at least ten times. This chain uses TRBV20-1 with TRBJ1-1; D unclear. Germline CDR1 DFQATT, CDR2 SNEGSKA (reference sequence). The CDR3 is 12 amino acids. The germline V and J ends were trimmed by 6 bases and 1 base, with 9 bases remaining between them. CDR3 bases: TGCAGTGCCAGCAGGACGAACACTGAAGCTTTCTTT. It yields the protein CSASRTNTEAFF.

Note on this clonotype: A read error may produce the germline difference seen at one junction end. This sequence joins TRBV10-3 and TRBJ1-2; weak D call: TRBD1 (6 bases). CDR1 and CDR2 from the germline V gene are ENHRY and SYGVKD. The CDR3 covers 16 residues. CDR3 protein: CAVSETTQGVRYGYTF. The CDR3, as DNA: TGTGCCGTCAGTGAAACAACACAGGGTGTGCGCTATGGCTACACCTTC.

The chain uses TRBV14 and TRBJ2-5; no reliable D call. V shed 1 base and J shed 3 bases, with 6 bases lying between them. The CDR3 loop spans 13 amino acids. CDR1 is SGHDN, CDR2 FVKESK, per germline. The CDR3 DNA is TGTGCCAGCAGCCAAGGTGCAGAAGAGACCCAGTACTTC. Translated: CASSQGAEETQYF.

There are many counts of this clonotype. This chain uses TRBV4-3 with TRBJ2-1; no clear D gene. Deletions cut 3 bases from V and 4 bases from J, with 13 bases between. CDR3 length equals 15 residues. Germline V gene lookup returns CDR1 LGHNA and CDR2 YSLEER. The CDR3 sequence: CASSHRWERYNEQFF. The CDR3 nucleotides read TGCGCCAGCAGCCATAGGTGGGAAAGGTACAATGAGCAGTTCTTC.

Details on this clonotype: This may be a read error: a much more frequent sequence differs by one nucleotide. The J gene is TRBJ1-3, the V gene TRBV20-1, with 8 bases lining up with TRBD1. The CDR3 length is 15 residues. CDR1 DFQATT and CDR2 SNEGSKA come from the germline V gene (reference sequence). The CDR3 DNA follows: TGCAGTGCTCGGGTGGGCAGGGGGCTTGGAAACACCGTATATTTT. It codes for CSARVGRGLGNTVYF.

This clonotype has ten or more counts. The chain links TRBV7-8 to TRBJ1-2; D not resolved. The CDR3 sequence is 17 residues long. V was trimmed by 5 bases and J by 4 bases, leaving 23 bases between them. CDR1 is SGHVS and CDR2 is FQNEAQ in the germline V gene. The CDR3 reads CASSHSSFTRKTYGYTF. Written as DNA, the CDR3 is TGTGCCAGCAGCCATTCATCGTTTACCCGAAAGACCTATGGCTACACCTTC.

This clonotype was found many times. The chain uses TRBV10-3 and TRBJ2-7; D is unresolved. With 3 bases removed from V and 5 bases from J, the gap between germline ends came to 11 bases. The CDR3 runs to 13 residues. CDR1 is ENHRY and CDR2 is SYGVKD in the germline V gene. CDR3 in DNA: TGTGCCATCAGTGACACTTCTACTGACGAGCAGTACGTC. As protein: CAISDTSTDEQYV.

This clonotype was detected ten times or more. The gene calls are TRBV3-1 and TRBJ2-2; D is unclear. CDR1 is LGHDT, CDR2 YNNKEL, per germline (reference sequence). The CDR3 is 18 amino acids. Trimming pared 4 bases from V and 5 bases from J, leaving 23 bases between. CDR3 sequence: CASSRYCPISGLTGELFF. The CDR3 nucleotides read TGTGCCAGCAGCCGTTATTGTCCCATTTCAGGCTTGACCGGGGAGCTGTTTTTT.

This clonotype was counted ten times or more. The CDR3 is CASSTSVTTNEQFF. The CDR3 DNA sequence: TGTGCCAGCAGTACTAGCGTCACGACCAATGAGCAGTTCTTC. V usage is TRBV27 and J usage is TRBJ2-1; 7 bases are a match to TRBD2. V shed 5 bases, J shed 6 bases, and the junction held 7 bases outside the gene matches. The V gene's germline CDR1 is MNHEY and CDR2 SMNVEV (reference sequence). This CDR3 is built from 14 residues.

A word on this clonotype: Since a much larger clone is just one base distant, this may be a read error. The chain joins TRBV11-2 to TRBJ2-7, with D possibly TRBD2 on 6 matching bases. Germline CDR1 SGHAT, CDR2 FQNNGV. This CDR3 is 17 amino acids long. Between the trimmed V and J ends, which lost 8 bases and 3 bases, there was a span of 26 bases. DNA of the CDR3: TGTGCCAGCCGCTCACTTAGAGGTGCCGGGACTGTCTACGAGCAGTACTTC. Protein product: CASRSLRGAGTVYEQYF.

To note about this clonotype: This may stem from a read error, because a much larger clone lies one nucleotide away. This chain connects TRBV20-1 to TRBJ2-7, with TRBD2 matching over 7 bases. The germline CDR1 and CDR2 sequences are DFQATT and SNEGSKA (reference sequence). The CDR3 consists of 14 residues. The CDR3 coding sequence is TGCAGTGCCACTCCCGTGGCTAGCGGCTACGGGCAGTACTTC. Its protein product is CSATPVASGYGQYF.

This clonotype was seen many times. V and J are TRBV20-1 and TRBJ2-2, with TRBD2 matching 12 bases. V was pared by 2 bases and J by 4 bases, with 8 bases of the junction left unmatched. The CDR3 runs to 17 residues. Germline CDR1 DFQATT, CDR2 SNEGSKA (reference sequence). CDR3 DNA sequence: TGCAGTGCTAGACCCTACCCACTAGCGGGAGGCACCGGGGAGCTGTTTTTT. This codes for CSARPYPLAGGTGELFF.

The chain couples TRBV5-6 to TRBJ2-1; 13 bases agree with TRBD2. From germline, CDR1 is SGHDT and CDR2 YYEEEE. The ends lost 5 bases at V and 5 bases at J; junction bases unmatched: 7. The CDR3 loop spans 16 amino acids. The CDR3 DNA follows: TGTGCCAGCAGTCGCGGACTAGCGGGAGACAACAATGAGCAGTTCTTC. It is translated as CASSRGLAGDNNEQFF.

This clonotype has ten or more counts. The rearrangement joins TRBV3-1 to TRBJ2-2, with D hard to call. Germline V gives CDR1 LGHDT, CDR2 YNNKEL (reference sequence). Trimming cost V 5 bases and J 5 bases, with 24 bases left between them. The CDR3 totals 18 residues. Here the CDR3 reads CASSCPPPISGLTGELFF. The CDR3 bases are TGTGCCAGCAGCTGCCCTCCTCCCATTTCAGGCTTGACCGGGGAGCTGTTTTTT.